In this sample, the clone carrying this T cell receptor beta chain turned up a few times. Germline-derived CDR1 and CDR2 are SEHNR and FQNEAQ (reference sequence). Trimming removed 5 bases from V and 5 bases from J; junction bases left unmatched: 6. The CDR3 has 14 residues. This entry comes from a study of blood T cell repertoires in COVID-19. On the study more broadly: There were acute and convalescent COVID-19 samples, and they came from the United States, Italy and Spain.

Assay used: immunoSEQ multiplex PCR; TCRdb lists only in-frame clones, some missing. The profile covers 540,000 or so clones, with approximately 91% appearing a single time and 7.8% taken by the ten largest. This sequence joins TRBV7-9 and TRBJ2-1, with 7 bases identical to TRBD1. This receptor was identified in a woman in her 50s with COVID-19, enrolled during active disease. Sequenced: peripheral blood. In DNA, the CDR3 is TGTGCCAGCAGCCAAATCGACAGGGACAATGAGCAGTTCTTC. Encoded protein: CASSQIDRDNEQFF.